The 23 T cell receptor beta chains below were found in one sample sequenced in a study of Graves' ophthalmopathy and Graves' hyperthyroidism. Transcripts of RNA were the source for amplifying TCR beta CDR3 regions. First-round RT-PCR used HTBI primers; second-round multiplex PCR followed. TCRdb called the multiplex PCR reads again in MiXCR, with one record for every CDR3 protein. The sample lists about 550,000 distinct CDR3 sequences, about 40% occurring once. The material sequenced was peripheral blood or thyroid tissue (not recorded which). Receptors originate from an adult man with Graves' hyperthyroidism.

This clonotype has at least ten counts. The chain carries TRBV12-3 or TRBV12-4 and TRBJ2-7, with a possible D match to TRBD1 (5 bases). Between the trimmed V and J ends, which lost 3 bases and 2 bases, there was a span of 8 bases. This CDR3 is 13 amino acids long. CDR3 sequence (DNA): TGTGCCAGCAGTTTGGACACAACCTACGAGCAGTACTTC. It encodes CASSLDTTYEQYF.

The gene calls are TRBV10-3 and TRBJ2-7, with D uncertain. This CDR3 has 15 amino acids. The germline V gene encodes CDR1 ENHRY and CDR2 SYGVKD. V dropped 4 bases and J dropped 7 bases, with 20 bases sitting between them. The CDR3 is CAISAQLSSYNEQYF. The DNA for the CDR3 is TGTGCCATCAGTGCACAGCTGAGCTCCTACAATGAGCAGTACTTC.

This chain connects TRBV10-3 to TRBJ2-5; TRBD1 matches at 9 bases. This CDR3 contains 16 residues. V shed 5 bases and J 4 bases; nucleotides not matched to a gene: 11. Germline V gives CDR1 ENHRY, CDR2 SYGVKD. As DNA, the CDR3 is TGTGCCATCAGTACCGTACTACAGGGGGCTGTAGAGACCCAGTACTTC. Translating it yields CAISTVLQGAVETQYF.

In this sample, this clonotype turned up once. The chain carries TRBV7-9 and TRBJ2-2; TRBD2 is a possible D gene (5 bases). CDR3 length: 16 amino acids. Deletions cut 5 bases from V and 5 bases from J, with 18 bases between. Germline assignment: CDR1 SEHNR and CDR2 FQNEAQ (reference sequence). The CDR3 DNA reads TGTGCCAGCAGCAGGCTACACGGGATTGGTACCGGGGAGCTGTTTTTT. Translating it yields CASSRLHGIGTGELFF.

The table lists this clonotype with many counts. This rearrangement joins TRBV2 to TRBJ1-2; TRBD1 is a possible D gene (6 bases). V was pared by 6 bases and J by 2 bases, with 22 bases between. In germline, CDR1 is SNHLY, CDR2 FYNNEI. This CDR3 is 17 amino acids long. The CDR3 bases are TGTGCCAGCAGAGCACAGGGTCTTGGGTTCCAGAACTATGGCTACACCTTC. As protein: CASRAQGLGFQNYGYTF.

This clonotype was observed a handful of times. This may arise from a read error, as a much more abundant clone is one base away. The CDR3 ends on some other residue instead of the conserved phenylalanine or tryptophan, so this is likely a read error. The chain joins TRBV7-9 to TRBJ1-2; 9 positions match TRBD1. The ends lost 6 bases at V and 3 bases at J; junction bases unmatched: 5. Germline V gene sequence: CDR1 SEHNR, CDR2 FQNEAQ (reference sequence). The CDR3 is 14 amino acids. In DNA form, the CDR3 reads TGTGCCAGCAGTGACAGGGGGATCGACTATGGCTACACCCTC. Translating gives CASSDRGIDYGYTL.

This clonotype came up many times. The CDR3 here is CSVFGKGSSYEQYF. DNA of the CDR3: TGCAGTGTCTTTGGGAAGGGGAGTTCCTACGAGCAGTACTTC. The rearrangement links TRBV20-1 to TRBJ2-7, with D tentatively TRBD1 or TRBD2 (5 bases each). CDR3 length: 14 residues. V lost 7 bases and J lost 1, with 17 bases in between. The germline gives CDR1 DFQATT, CDR2 SNEGSKA (reference sequence).

Only one count was recorded for this clonotype. The J gene is TRBJ2-3, the V gene TRBV20-1; 12 nucleotides agree with TRBD2. This CDR3 spans 16 amino acids. V was pared by 0 bases and J by 4 bases, with 5 bases of the junction left unmatched. Germline CDR1 DFQATT, CDR2 SNEGSKA (reference sequence). The CDR3: CSARDPTSGRSDTQYF. For the CDR3, the DNA is TGCAGTGCTAGAGATCCGACTAGCGGGAGATCAGATACGCAGTATTTT.

In its sample, this clonotype was seen many times. This rearrangement joins TRBV5-1 to TRBJ2-2, with a possible D match to TRBD1 (6 bases). V was pared by 4 bases and J by 7 bases, with 11 bases between. The CDR3 covers 13 residues. Germline-derived CDR1 and CDR2 are SGHRS and YFSETQ. The CDR3 is CASSVGGIGELFF. CDR3 bases: TGCGCCAGCAGCGTAGGGGGAATCGGGGAGCTGTTTTTT.

The CDR3 protein is CASSIFTGELFF. In DNA form, the CDR3 reads TGTGCCAGTAGTATCTTCACCGGGGAGCTGTTTTTT. The V call is TRBV19, the J call TRBJ2-2; the D is unclear. Germline V gene data show CDR1 as LNHDA and CDR2 as SQIVND (reference sequence). CDR3 size: 12 residues. V was clipped by 3 bases and J by 4 bases, with 3 bases between them. The whole variable domain, filled in from reference TRBV19 and TRBJ2-2, reads DGGITQSPKYLFRKEGQNVTLSCEQNLNHDAMYWYRQDPGQGLRLIYYSQIVNDFQKGDIAEGYSVSREKKESFPLTVTSAQKNPTAFYLCASSIFTGELFFGEGSRLTVL.

The table lists this clonotype with many counts. The gene calls are TRBV20-1 and TRBJ2-7, with 8 bases fitting TRBD1. Germline lookup yields CDR1 DFQATT and CDR2 SNEGSKA (reference sequence). The CDR3 runs to 15 residues. V lost 1 base to trimming and J lost 5 bases; unmatched junction nucleotides: 10. CDR3 DNA: TGCAGTGCTAGAGGGATGACAGGGGACGCGGACGAGCAGTACTTC. Translated, it gives CSARGMTGDADEQYF.

The chain uses TRBV7-2 and TRBJ1-4, with a possible D match to TRBD1 (6 bases). CDR1 is SGHTA and CDR2 is FQGNSA in the germline V gene. This CDR3 is built from 11 residues. V was clipped by 8 bases and J by 11 bases, with 12 bases between them. The CDR3 coding sequence is TGTGCCAGCCCTAGGGGGGAGAAACTGTTTTTT. Protein: CASPRGEKLFF.

This clonotype was detected ten times or more. This chain uses TRBV15 with TRBJ2-5; either TRBD1 or TRBD2 may fit D (5 bases each). Germline CDR1 and CDR2: LNHNV and YYDKDF (reference sequence). The V end was cut by 9 bases, the J end by 3 bases, with 14 bases between. This CDR3 region has 13 residues. CDR3 nucleotides: TGTGCCACGAAGCTGGGACGGGAAGAGACCCAGTACTTC. Amino acid sequence: CATKLGREETQYF.

A single count supports this clonotype. The V call is TRBV5-5, the J call TRBJ2-7; 10 nucleotides agree with TRBD2. J was trimmed by 4 bases and V by 5 bases; bases with no gene match: 6. The CDR3 loop spans 14 amino acids. Germline assignment: CDR1 SGHKS and CDR2 YYEKEE (reference sequence). The CDR3 DNA sequence: TGTGCCAGCAGTCGGAGCGGGAGGGTTTACGAGCAGTACTTC. This sequence encodes CASSRSGRVYEQYF.

This clonotype was observed many times. The gene calls are TRBV7-9 and TRBJ2-5; D may be TRBD2 (5 bases). Germline V gene sequence: CDR1 SEHNR, CDR2 FQNEAQ (reference sequence). This CDR3 contains 15 residues. Trimming shortened V by 6 bases and J by 0 bases, and 14 bases separated the two germline ends. The CDR3 spells CASSDGDKHQETQYF. The DNA of the CDR3 is TGTGCCAGCAGTGACGGGGATAAACACCAAGAGACCCAGTACTTC.

CDR3 residues: CASSPRTGFGETQYF. The CDR3 coding sequence is TGTGCCAGCAGCCCCCGGACAGGGTTCGGGGAGACCCAGTACTTC. This chain links TRBV7-9 with TRBJ2-5; 8 bases are a match to TRBD1. The CDR3 runs 15 residues. The junction had 10 bases not matched to a gene; V was cut back by 5 bases and J by 5 bases. Per the germline V gene, CDR1 is SEHNR and CDR2 is FQNEAQ (reference sequence).

This clonotype was recorded once. With a much larger clone just one base away, this may be a read error. CDR3 sequence reads: CPSSYNGQGNSPLHF. The CDR3 DNA reads as TGTCCCAGCAGTTACAACGGACAGGGAAATTCACCCCTCCACTTT. V and J are TRBV6-5 and TRBJ1-6; TRBD1 aligns across 8 bases. There are 15 residues in the CDR3. The germline CDR1 and CDR2 sequences are MNHEY and SVGAGI.

This clonotype was recorded at least ten times. J is TRBJ1-5 and V is TRBV12-3 or TRBV12-4; D is unresolved. The ends were cut back, 2 bases at V and 9 bases at J, with 5 bases in the middle. CDR3 length: 11 amino acids. CDR3 DNA: TGTGCCAGCAGTTTACAAGGGCCCCAGCATTTT. Protein: CASSLQGPQHF.

The table lists this clonotype with many counts. The V and J genes are TRBV20-1 and TRBJ2-7, with 13 bases that match TRBD2. Germline-derived CDR1 and CDR2 are DFQATT and SNEGSKA (reference sequence). J gave up 2 bases and V 6 bases, and 4 bases lay outside the gene matches. The CDR3 is made up of 14 amino acids. The CDR3 spells CSAKTSGGPYEQYF. CDR3 DNA sequence: TGCAGTGCCAAGACTAGCGGGGGGCCCTACGAGCAGTACTTC.

This clonotype was counted a few times. The chain employs TRBV25-1 and TRBJ2-7; 10 nucleotides align to TRBD1. The CDR3 is 13 amino acids. J lost 2 bases, V lost 10 bases, and 5 bases had no gene match. Germline V CDR1 and CDR2: MGHDK, SYGVNS. CDR3 protein: CATSGTGAYEQYF. In DNA, the CDR3 is TGTGCCACCTCAGGGACAGGGGCCTACGAGCAGTACTTC.

This clonotype occurred many times. The genes are TRBV12-3 or TRBV12-4 and TRBJ2-2; either TRBD1 or TRBD2 may supply D (6 bases each). The CDR3 covers 15 residues. V was pared by 6 bases and J by 7 bases, with 18 bases between. The CDR3 DNA follows: TGTGCCAGCAGCCCGTCCTTTAGGGGGGACGGGGAGCTGTTTTTT. Amino acids: CASSPSFRGDGELFF.

The chain couples TRBV24-1 to TRBJ1-1; D not resolved. Trimming removed 7 bases from V and 0 bases from J, with 23 bases in between. Germline V lookup: CDR1 KGHDR, CDR2 SFDVKD. This CDR3 is built from 18 residues. The CDR3 protein is CATRGTRTGLGMNTEAFF. The CDR3 bases are TGTGCCACCAGGGGAACCCGGACCGGCTTGGGCATGAACACTGAAGCTTTCTTT.

DNA of the CDR3: TGCAGCGTCGCCGGGGCGACCGTCGATCAGCCCCAGCATTTT. Translated, it gives CSVAGATVDQPQHF. V is TRBV29-1 and J is TRBJ1-5; D is possibly TRBD1 (5 bases). The V and J ends lost 6 bases and 5 bases respectively, with 17 bases between them. Germline values: CDR1 SQVTM, CDR2 ANQGSEA. There are 14 residues in the CDR3. Full variable domain (rest looked up from reference TRBV29-1 and TRBJ1-5): SAVISQKPSRDICQRGTSLTIQCQVDSQVTMMFWYRQQPGQSLTLIATANQGSEATYESGFVIDKFPISRPNLTFSTLTVSNMSPEDSSIYLCSVAGATVDQPQHFGDGTRLSIL.